This record covers a single TCR beta chain. Antigen unknown. This record comes from a study of PD-1 blockade in classical Hodgkin lymphoma. Study information: Each patient was given nivolumab 3 mg/kg through a vein every 2 weeks. Points from the study as a whole: Lower baseline TCR diversity marked trial partial responders and progressors. Healthy donors reportedly exceeded newly diagnosed patients in baseline TCR diversity.

Germline V gives CDR1 MNHEY, CDR2 SMNVEV (reference sequence). The length of the CDR3 is 15 residues. With 5 bases removed from V and 0 bases from J, the gap between germline ends came to 13 bases. Brentuximab vedotin exposure varied among the patients, all of whom had relapsed after autologous stem cell transplantation. The best responses consisted of complete response, partial response or progressive disease. Sequenced by immunoSEQ multiplex PCR; TCRdb stores in-frame clones only, minus some. Among 70,000 or so clones listed, about 92% were seen once. This specimen consisted of peripheral blood mononuclear cells (PBMCs), obtained at baseline. The chain carries TRBV27 and TRBJ1-2; D might be TRBD1 (5 bases). This clonotype was sampled from a human donor with classical Hodgkin lymphoma. CDR3: CASSATDKTNYGYTF. CDR3 coding DNA: TGTGCCAGCAGTGCGACAGATAAAACTAACTATGGCTACACCTTC.